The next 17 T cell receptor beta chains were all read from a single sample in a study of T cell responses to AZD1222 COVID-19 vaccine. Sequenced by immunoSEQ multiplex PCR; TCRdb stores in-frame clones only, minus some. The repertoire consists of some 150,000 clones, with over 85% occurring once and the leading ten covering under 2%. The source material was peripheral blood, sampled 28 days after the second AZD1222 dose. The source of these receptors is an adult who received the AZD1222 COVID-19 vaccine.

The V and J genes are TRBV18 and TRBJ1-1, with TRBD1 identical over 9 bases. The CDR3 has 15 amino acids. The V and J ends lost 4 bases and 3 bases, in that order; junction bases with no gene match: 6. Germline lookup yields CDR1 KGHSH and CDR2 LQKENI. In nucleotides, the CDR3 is TGTGCCAGCTCACTGACGGACAGGGGCGACACTGAAGCTTTCTTT. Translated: CASSLTDRGDTEAFF.

The CDR3: CATSRDRGSYEQYF. The DNA for the CDR3 is TGTGCCACCAGCAGAGATCGGGGATCCTACGAGCAGTACTTC. V is TRBV15 and J is TRBJ2-7, with TRBD2 as a possible D gene (5 bases). This CDR3 has 14 amino acids. Germline CDR1 and CDR2: LNHNV and YYDKDF (reference sequence). V was cut by 0 bases and J by 1 base, with 7 bases left in between.

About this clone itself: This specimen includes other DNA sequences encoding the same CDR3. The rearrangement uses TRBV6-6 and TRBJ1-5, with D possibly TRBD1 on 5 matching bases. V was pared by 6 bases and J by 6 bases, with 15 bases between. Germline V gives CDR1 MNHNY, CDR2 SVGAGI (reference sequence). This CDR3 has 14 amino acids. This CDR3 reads CASRPGGAGQPQHF. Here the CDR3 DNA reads TGTGCCAGCAGGCCCGGAGGGGCTGGTCAGCCCCAGCATTTT.

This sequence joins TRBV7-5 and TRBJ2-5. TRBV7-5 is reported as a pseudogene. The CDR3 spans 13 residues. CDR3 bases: TGTGCCAGAAGCTTCCCATTAAAAGAGACCCAGTACTTC. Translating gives CARSFPLKETQYF.

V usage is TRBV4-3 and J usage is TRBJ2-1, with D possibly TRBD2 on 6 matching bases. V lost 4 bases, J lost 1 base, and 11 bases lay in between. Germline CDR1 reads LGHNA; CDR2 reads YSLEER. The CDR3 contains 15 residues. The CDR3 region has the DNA TGCGCCAGCAGCCTCTTAGCGGAATCCTACAATGAGCAGTTCTTC. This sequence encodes CASSLLAESYNEQFF.

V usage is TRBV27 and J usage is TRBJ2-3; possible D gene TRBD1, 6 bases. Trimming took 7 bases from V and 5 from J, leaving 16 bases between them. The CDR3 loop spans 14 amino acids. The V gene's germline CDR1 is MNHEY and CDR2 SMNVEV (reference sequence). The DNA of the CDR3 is TGTGCCAGCACCTTAAGGGGGTTTGGAGATACGCAGTATTTT. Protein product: CASTLRGFGDTQYF.

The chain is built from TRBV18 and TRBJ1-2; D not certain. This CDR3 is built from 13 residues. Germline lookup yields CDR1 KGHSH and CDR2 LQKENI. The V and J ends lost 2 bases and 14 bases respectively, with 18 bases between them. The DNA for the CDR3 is TGTGCCAGCTCACCATCCGTGGAGAGGGCGCGGACCTTC. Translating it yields CASSPSVERARTF.

This CDR3 reads CASSVTQETQYF. CDR3 in DNA: TGTGCCAGCAGTGTCACCCAAGAGACCCAGTACTTC. This chain links TRBV28 with TRBJ2-5; no clear D. The CDR3 is made up of 12 amino acids. Trimming pared 5 bases from V and 1 base from J, leaving 5 bases between. Germline CDR1 MDHEN, CDR2 SYDVKM.

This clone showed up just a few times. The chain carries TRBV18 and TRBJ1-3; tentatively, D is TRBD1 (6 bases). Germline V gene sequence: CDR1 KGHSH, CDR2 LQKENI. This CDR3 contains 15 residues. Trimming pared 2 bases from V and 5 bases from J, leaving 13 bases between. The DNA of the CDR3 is TGTGCCAGCTCACCATCACAGGGAGTACGAAACACCATATATTTT. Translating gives CASSPSQGVRNTIYF.

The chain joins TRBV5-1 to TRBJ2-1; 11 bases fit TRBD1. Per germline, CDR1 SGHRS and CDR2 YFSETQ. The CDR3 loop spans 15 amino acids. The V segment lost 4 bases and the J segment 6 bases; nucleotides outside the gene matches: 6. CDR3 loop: CASSTLGTGGNEQFF. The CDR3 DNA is TGCGCCAGCAGCACACTCGGGACAGGGGGCAATGAGCAGTTCTTC.

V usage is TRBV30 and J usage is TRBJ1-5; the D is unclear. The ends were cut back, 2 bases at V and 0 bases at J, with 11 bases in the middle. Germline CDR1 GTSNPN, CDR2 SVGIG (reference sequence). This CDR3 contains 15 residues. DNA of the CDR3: TGTGCCTGGAGTACCTCTATCCCTAGCAATCAGCCCCAGCATTTT. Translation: CAWSTSIPSNQPQHF.

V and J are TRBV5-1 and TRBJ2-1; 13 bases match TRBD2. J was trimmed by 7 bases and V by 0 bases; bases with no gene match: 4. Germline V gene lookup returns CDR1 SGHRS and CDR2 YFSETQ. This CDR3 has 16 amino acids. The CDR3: CASSLGTSGSRNEQFF. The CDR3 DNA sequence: TGCGCCAGCAGCTTGGGGACTAGCGGGAGTAGGAATGAGCAGTTCTTC.

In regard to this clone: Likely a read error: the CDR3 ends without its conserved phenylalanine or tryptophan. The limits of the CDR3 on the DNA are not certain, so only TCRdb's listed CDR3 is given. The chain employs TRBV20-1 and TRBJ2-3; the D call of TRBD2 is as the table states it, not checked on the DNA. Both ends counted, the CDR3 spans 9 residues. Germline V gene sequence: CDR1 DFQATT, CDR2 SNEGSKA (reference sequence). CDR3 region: CSAREGGAV.

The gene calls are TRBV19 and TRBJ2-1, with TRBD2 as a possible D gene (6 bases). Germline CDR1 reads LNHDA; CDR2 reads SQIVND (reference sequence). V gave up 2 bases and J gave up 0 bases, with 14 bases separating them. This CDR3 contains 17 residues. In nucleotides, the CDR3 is TGTGCCAGTAGTATAAGGGGCGGAGGGAGCTCCTACAATGAGCAGTTCTTC. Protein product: CASSIRGGGSSYNEQFF.

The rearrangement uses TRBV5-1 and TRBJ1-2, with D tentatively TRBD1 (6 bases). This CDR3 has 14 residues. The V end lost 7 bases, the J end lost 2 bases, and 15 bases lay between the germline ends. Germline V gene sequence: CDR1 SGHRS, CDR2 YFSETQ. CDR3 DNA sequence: TGCGCCAGCGGAGACGGGGGGCGAAACTATGGCTACACCTTC. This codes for CASGDGGRNYGYTF.

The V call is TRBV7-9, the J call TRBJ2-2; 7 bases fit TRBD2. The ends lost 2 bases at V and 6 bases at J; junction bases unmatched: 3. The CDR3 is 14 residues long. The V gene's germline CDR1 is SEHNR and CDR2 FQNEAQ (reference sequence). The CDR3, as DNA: TGTGCCAGCAGCTTATCCCGGGGGGCCGGGGAGCTGTTTTTT. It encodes CASSLSRGAGELFF.

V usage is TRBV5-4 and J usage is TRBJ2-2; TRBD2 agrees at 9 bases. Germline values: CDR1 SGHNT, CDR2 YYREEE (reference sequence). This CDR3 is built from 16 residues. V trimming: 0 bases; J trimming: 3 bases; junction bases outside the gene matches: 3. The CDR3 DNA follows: TGTGCCAGCAGCTTGGCGGCGGGAGGGTACACCGGGGAGCTGTTTTTT. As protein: CASSLAAGGYTGELFF.